This entry lists 27 T cell receptor beta chains sequenced from one sample in a study of T cells expressing NK-cell markers. After re-calling the 5' RACE reads, TCRdb lists one entry per CDR3 protein, DNA absent. The table for this sample gives under 200,000 distinct CDR3 sequences. Sequenced material: blood T cells: a sorted CD56 or NKG2C T cell subset, CD4+ or CD8+ T cells, or bulk PBMC T cells (not recorded which). These receptors originate from a woman aged 18 to 75 in good health.

The chain joins TRBV20-1 to TRBJ2-1; TCRdb selects TRBD1, and the lack of DNA leaves this call unchecked. This CDR3 comprises 13 residues. Germline V lookup: CDR1 DFQATT, CDR2 SNEGSKA (reference sequence). This CDR3 is CSATGTGGREQFF.

The gene calls are TRBV6-1 and TRBJ2-1; TCRdb calls TRBD1, which cannot be checked without DNA. Per germline, CDR1 MNHNS and CDR2 SASEGT. The CDR3 runs 15 residues. CDR3 residues: CASTLGQGALNEQFF.

The CDR3 sequence: CSVGVGTYEQYF. V usage is TRBV29-1 and J usage is TRBJ2-7; TCRdb designates TRBD1, a call that cannot be tested without DNA. The CDR3 totals 12 residues. The germline gives CDR1 SQVTM, CDR2 ANQGSEA.

The gene calls are TRBV4-2 and TRBJ2-7; TCRdb calls TRBD1, which cannot be checked without DNA. Germline lookup yields CDR1 LGHNA and CDR2 YNFKEQ. This CDR3 has 16 amino acids. CDR3: CASSQDPQGQGYEQYF.

The V and J genes are TRBV10-3 and TRBJ2-7; TCRdb calls TRBD1, which cannot be checked without DNA. CDR1 is ENHRY and CDR2 is SYGVKD in the germline V gene. The CDR3 length is 13 residues. CDR3 residues: CAVRGDTAYEQYF.

The J gene is TRBJ2-5, the V gene TRBV7-8; TCRdb lists TRBD2, though no DNA is available to test this call. The CDR3 runs to 15 residues. CDR1 is SGHVS and CDR2 is FQNEAQ in the germline V gene. CDR3 loop: CASSGLAGVSETQYF.

The chain joins TRBV30 to TRBJ2-3; TCRdb designates TRBD1, a call that cannot be tested without DNA. This CDR3 has 16 residues. Germline values: CDR1 GTSNPN, CDR2 SVGIG (reference sequence). The CDR3 here is CAWSGGDRRRPDTQYF.

The chain joins TRBV5-1 to TRBJ2-1; TCRdb reports TRBD1, a call that lacks DNA to check it against. The CDR3 totals 12 residues. Looked up from germline, CDR1 is SGHRS and CDR2 is YFSETQ. The CDR3 sequence is CASSTDTPPGFF.

The J gene is TRBJ2-1, the V gene TRBV4-1; TCRdb outputs TRBD1, but without DNA this stays unchecked. This CDR3 is built from 16 residues. Germline lookup yields CDR1 MGHRA and CDR2 YSYEKL. This CDR3 is CASRPLGAGPINEQFF.

The chain uses TRBV5-1 and TRBJ1-1. The CDR3 sequence is 11 residues long. CDR1 and CDR2 (germline): SGHRS, YFSETQ. The CDR3 region is CASSGNTEAFF.

This chain uses TRBV7-8 with TRBJ2-1; TCRdb gives TRBD1 as the D gene, but with no DNA this cannot be confirmed. Germline V CDR1 and CDR2: SGHVS, FQNEAQ. The CDR3 has 12 residues. CDR3 loop: CASSSVLAEQFF.

The chain carries TRBV19 and TRBJ2-1; TCRdb returns TRBD1, unconfirmable since there is no DNA. This CDR3 is built from 14 residues. Germline V lookup: CDR1 LNHDA, CDR2 SQIVND (reference sequence). CDR3 loop: CASSIGQGYNEQFF.

The CDR3 is CASSRARRETQYF. J is TRBJ2-5 and V is TRBV7-2; with no DNA, the TCRdb D assignment of TRBD2 cannot be verified. The CDR3 is 13 residues long. Germline CDR1 and CDR2: SGHTA and FQGNSA.

This rearrangement joins TRBV6-1 to TRBJ1-4. Germline values: CDR1 MNHNS, CDR2 SASEGT. The CDR3 length is 15 residues. The CDR3 loop reads CASSEVGTINEKLFF.

This chain connects TRBV7-9 to TRBJ2-5; TCRdb proposes TRBD2, but this gene call is untestable without DNA. Germline CDR1 is SEHNR and CDR2 is FQNEAQ (reference sequence). This CDR3 has 15 amino acids. The CDR3 spells CASSPIAGVHETQYF.

The chain couples TRBV5-1 to TRBJ1-4; TCRdb outputs TRBD1, but without DNA this stays unchecked. This CDR3 has 14 residues. From germline, CDR1 is SGHRS and CDR2 YFSETQ. This CDR3 reads CASRPGTENEKLFF.

The chain carries TRBV5-1 and TRBJ2-5; TCRdb calls TRBD1, which cannot be checked without DNA. Per the germline V gene, CDR1 is SGHRS and CDR2 is YFSETQ. The CDR3 sequence is 16 residues long. CDR3 protein: CASSLEAGGFQETQYF.

This sequence joins TRBV7-2 and TRBJ1-4. The CDR3 length is 14 residues. Germline V gene lookup returns CDR1 SGHTA and CDR2 FQGNSA. The chain's CDR3 is CASSNDAGGEKLFF.

This sequence joins TRBV24-1 and TRBJ1-5; TCRdb indicates TRBD1, and absent DNA this call remains unverified. The CDR3 sequence is 14 residues long. CDR1 and CDR2 from the germline V gene are KGHDR and SFDVKD. The chain's CDR3 is CATGSGAGNQPQHF.

The chain joins TRBV25-1 to TRBJ1-5; with no DNA, the TCRdb D assignment of TRBD1 cannot be verified. The CDR3 has 15 amino acids. CDR1 and CDR2 from the germline V gene are MGHDK and SYGVNS. The CDR3 sequence is CASSAGTGTNQPQHF.

V gene TRBV20-1 combines with J gene TRBJ1-4. Germline CDR1 is DFQATT and CDR2 is SNEGSKA (reference sequence). The CDR3 is 16 amino acids. CDR3 sequence reads: CSARPPAGTENEKLFF.

The chain uses TRBV6-1 and TRBJ2-5; checking the TCRdb D call of TRBD2 is not possible without DNA. CDR3 length: 15 residues. The germline CDR1 and CDR2 sequences are MNHNS and SASEGT. The CDR3 here is CASGRSGDPSETQYF.

The V gene is TRBV29-1, the J gene TRBJ2-5; the TCRdb call, TRBD1, lacks DNA for checking. Germline V gene sequence: CDR1 SQVTM, CDR2 ANQGSEA. The CDR3 covers 11 residues. The CDR3 here is CSAYSQGAQYF.

The chain combines TRBV14 with TRBJ1-2; TCRdb calls TRBD1, which cannot be checked without DNA. CDR3 length equals 16 residues. Germline V gives CDR1 SGHDN, CDR2 FVKESK. The CDR3 is CASSQGGHPRNYGYTF.

V and J are TRBV10-3 and TRBJ2-7. CDR1 is ENHRY and CDR2 is SYGVKD in the germline V gene. This CDR3 is 12 amino acids long. CDR3 loop: CAISILSYEQYF.

The chain joins TRBV20-1 to TRBJ2-1; TCRdb reports TRBD2, a call that lacks DNA to check it against. CDR3 length equals 16 residues. In germline, CDR1 is DFQATT, CDR2 SNEGSKA (reference sequence). The CDR3 protein is CSARDQHSRRANEQFF.

This chain connects TRBV5-4 to TRBJ2-1; TCRdb returns TRBD1, unconfirmable since there is no DNA. The CDR3 runs to 15 residues. Germline assignment: CDR1 SGHNT and CDR2 YYREEE (reference sequence). The CDR3 loop reads CASSSGQGLYNEQFF.